These 14 T cell receptor beta chains were all obtained from the same sample, sequenced in a study of siplizumab effects on memory and regulatory T cells (dated by TCRdb to between 2017 and 2020). Library generation was performed with the immunoSEQ multiplex PCR assay. TCRdb mirrors the immuneACCESS table, restricted to in-frame sequences. Some clones are absent from its copies; in checked studies, under half trace to an unresolved V gene, and the reason for the others is unknown. Present in this sample are about 97,000 clones, about 94% of which were seen just once. The ten largest clones capture 1.1% of the sample. The specimen was CD4+ T cells sorted from blood. All receptors derive from a human donor in good health.

The CDR3 DNA follows: TGTGCCAGCAGCCCCTCTCCGACTAGCGGGCCTTCCTACGAGCAGTACTTC. As protein: CASSPSPTSGPSYEQYF. The chain combines TRBV9 with TRBJ2-7, with 10 bases aligning to TRBD2. V lost 4 bases to trimming and J lost 1 base; unmatched junction nucleotides: 11. The CDR3 is 17 residues long. Germline CDR1 is SGDLS and CDR2 is YYNGEE.

V is TRBV19 and J is TRBJ2-3; D may match TRBD1 or TRBD2 (5 bases each). Between the trimmed V and J ends, which lost 5 bases and 3 bases, there was a span of 12 bases. Per germline, CDR1 LNHDA and CDR2 SQIVND (reference sequence). There are 14 residues in the CDR3. CDR3 in DNA: TGTGCCAGTAGTGATAGGGGAGTTACAGATACGCAGTATTTT. Its translation is CASSDRGVTDTQYF.

The CDR3 DNA reads as TGTGCCAGCCGGGACACTGGACGAAGACGCGGGGAGCTGTTTTTT. Translating gives CASRDTGRRRGELFF. This chain joins TRBV6-1 and TRBJ2-2; D possibly corresponds to TRBD1 (6 bases). The CDR3 length is 15 residues. Germline V gene data show CDR1 as MNHNS and CDR2 as SASEGT. The V gene lost 8 bases and the J gene lost 7 bases, with 20 bases spanning the gap.

The chain is built from TRBV19 and TRBJ1-1, with D tentatively TRBD1 (6 bases). This CDR3 contains 16 residues. Germline CDR1 reads LNHDA; CDR2 reads SQIVND (reference sequence). V was trimmed by 4 bases and J by 1 base, leaving 16 bases between them. The CDR3 protein is CASSRDPGASNTEAFF. For the CDR3, the DNA is TGTGCCAGTAGTAGGGATCCGGGGGCTTCGAACACTGAAGCTTTCTTT.

The chain couples TRBV9 to TRBJ1-2; D ambiguous. The CDR3 sequence is 14 residues long. Trimming shortened V by 0 bases and J by 4 bases, and 10 bases separated the two germline ends. In germline, CDR1 is SGDLS, CDR2 YYNGEE. The CDR3 is CASSVGDTAYGYTF. The CDR3 DNA follows: TGTGCCAGCAGCGTAGGGGATACCGCCTATGGCTACACCTTC.

This CDR3 reads CASSQVGWASGSKETQYF. The DNA of the CDR3 is TGCGCCAGCAGCCAAGTTGGATGGGCTAGCGGGAGTAAAGAGACCCAGTACTTC. The genes are TRBV4-1 and TRBJ2-5; TRBD2 matches at 10 bases. Losses at the gene ends were 1 base for V and 3 bases for J; bases not matched to a gene: 11. This CDR3 has 18 residues. Germline-derived CDR1 and CDR2 are MGHRA and YSYEKL.

In its sample, this clone was seen once. The chain links TRBV7-6 to TRBJ1-4; D might be TRBD1 (6 bases). Trimming stripped 4 bases from V and 1 base from J, with 16 bases between. This CDR3 contains 17 residues. The germline V gene encodes CDR1 SGHVS and CDR2 FNYEAQ. The CDR3 DNA sequence: TGTGCCAGCAGCTCGACAGGTCCGCTGGGAACTAATGAAAAACTGTTTTTT. It yields the protein CASSSTGPLGTNEKLFF. The full variable domain, its missing parts supplied by reference TRBV7-6 and TRBJ1-4, is GAGVSQSPRYKVTKRGQDVALRCDPISGHVSLYWYRQALGQGPEFLTYFNYEAQQDKSGLPNDRFSAERPEGSISTLTIQRTEQRDSAMYRCASSSTGPLGTNEKLFFGSGTQLSVL.

This chain connects TRBV7-8 to TRBJ1-5; maybe TRBD1 (5 bases). Trimming shortened V by 0 bases and J by 0 bases, and 12 bases separated the two germline ends. The length of the CDR3 is 17 residues. Per germline, CDR1 SGHVS and CDR2 FQNEAQ. CDR3 coding DNA: TGTGCCAGCAGCTTAGCTATCGACAGTTATAGCAATCAGCCCCAGCATTTT. Translation gives CASSLAIDSYSNQPQHF. Full variable domain (outside the CDR3, taken from reference TRBV7-8 and TRBJ1-5): GAGVSQSPRYKVAKRGQDVALRCDPISGHVSLFWYQQALGQGPEFLTYFQNEAQLDKSGLPSDRFFAERPEGSVSTLKIQRTQQEDSAVYLCASSLAIDSYSNQPQHFGDGTRLSIL.

V is TRBV15 and J is TRBJ2-7; D is tentatively TRBD1 or TRBD2 (5 bases each). Trimming removed 0 bases from V and 9 bases from J, with 15 bases in between. Germline V gene lookup returns CDR1 LNHNV and CDR2 YYDKDF (reference sequence). The CDR3 is 14 amino acids. The CDR3 reads CATSRDRGGQGQYF. The DNA of the CDR3 is TGTGCCACCAGCAGAGATCGGGGCGGGCAGGGGCAGTACTTC.

The chain links TRBV5-1 to TRBJ1-2; a weak D match, TRBD1 (6 bases). Trimming shortened V by 4 bases and J by 8 bases, and 12 bases separated the two germline ends. CDR1 and CDR2 (germline): SGHRS, YFSETQ. This CDR3 has 12 amino acids. The CDR3 reads CASSIDRIGYTF. CDR3 nucleotide sequence: TGCGCCAGCAGCATCGACAGGATAGGCTACACCTTC.

The chain links TRBV11-3 to TRBJ2-3; TRBD1 matches at 7 bases. Trimming took 1 base from V and 1 from J; bases not matched to a gene: 2. The CDR3 is 15 residues long. Germline V gene sequence: CDR1 SGHNT, CDR2 YENEEA. The CDR3 bases are TGTGCCAGCAGCTTAGGAACAGGGGGCACAGATACGCAGTATTTT. It codes for CASSLGTGGTDTQYF.

This clone has a handful of counts. V and J are TRBV14 and TRBJ2-1, with D hard to call. This CDR3 spans 14 amino acids. V lost 0 bases to trimming and J lost 4 bases, with 7 bases between them. The germline gives CDR1 SGHDN, CDR2 FVKESK. CDR3 DNA: TGTGCCAGCAGCCAAGATGGCAGATACAATGAGCAGTTCTTC. As protein: CASSQDGRYNEQFF.

V usage is TRBV6-1 and J usage is TRBJ1-5; 8 bases are shared with TRBD1. Per the germline V gene, CDR1 is MNHNS and CDR2 is SASEGT. V lost 2 bases and J lost 11; bases outside the gene matches: 5. This CDR3 contains 13 residues. CDR3 region: CASSETGGLTQHF. CDR3 in DNA: TGTGCCAGCAGTGAAACAGGGGGATTGACCCAGCATTTT.

V usage is TRBV28 and J usage is TRBJ1-5, with TRBD1 matching over 9 bases. This CDR3 is built from 14 residues. Germline-derived CDR1 and CDR2 are MDHEN and SYDVKM. Losses at the gene ends were 6 bases for V and 7 bases for J; bases not matched to a gene: 7. The CDR3 loop reads CASRPGQGGQPQHF. CDR3 nucleotide sequence: TGTGCCAGCAGACCGGGACAGGGCGGGCAGCCCCAGCATTTT.